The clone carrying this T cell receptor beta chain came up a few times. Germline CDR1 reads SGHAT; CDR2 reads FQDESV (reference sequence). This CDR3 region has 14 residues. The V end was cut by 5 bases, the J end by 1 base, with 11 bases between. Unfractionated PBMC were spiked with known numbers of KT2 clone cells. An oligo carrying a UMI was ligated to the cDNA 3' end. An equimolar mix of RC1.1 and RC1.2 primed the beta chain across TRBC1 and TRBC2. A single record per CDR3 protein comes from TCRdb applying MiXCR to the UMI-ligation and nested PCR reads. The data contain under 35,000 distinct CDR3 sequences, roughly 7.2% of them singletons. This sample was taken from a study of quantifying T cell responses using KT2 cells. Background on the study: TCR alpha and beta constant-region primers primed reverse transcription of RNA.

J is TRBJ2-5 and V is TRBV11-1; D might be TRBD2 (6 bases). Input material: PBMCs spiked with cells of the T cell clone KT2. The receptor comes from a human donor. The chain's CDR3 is CASSPRTTQETQYF. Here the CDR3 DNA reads TGTGCCAGCAGCCCACGGACTACCCAAGAGACCCAGTACTTC.